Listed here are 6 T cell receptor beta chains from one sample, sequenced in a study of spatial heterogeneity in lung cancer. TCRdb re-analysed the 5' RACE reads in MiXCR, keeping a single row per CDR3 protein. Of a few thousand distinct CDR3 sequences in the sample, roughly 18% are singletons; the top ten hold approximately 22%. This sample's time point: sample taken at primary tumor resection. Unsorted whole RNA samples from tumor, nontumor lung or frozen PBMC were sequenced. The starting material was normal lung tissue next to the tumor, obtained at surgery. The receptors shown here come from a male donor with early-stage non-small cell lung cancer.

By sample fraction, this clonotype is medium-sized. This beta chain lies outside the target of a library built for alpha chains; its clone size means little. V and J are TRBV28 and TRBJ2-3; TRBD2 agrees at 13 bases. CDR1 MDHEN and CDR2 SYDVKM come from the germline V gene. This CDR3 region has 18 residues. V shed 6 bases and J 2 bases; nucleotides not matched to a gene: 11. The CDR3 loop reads CASSSQLGLAGDTDTQYF. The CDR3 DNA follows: TGTGCCAGCAGCTCGCAACTCGGACTAGCGGGGGACACAGATACGCAGTATTTT.

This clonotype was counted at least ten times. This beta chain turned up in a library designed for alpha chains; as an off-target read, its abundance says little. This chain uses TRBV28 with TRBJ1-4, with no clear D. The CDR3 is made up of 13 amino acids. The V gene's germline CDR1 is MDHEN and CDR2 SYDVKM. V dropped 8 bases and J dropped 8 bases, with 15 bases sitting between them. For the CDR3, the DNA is TGTGCCAGCGAAGGGTCGGCGAGAGAAAAACTGTTTTTT. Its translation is CASEGSAREKLFF.

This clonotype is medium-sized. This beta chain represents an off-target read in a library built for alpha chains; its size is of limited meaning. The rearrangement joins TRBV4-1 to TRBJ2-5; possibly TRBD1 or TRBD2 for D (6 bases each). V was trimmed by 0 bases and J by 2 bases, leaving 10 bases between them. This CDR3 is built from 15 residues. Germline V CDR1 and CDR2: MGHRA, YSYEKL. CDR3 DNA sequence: TGCGCCAGCAGCCAAGACGGAGGGGGGCAAGAGACCCAGTACTTC. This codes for CASSQDGGGQETQYF.

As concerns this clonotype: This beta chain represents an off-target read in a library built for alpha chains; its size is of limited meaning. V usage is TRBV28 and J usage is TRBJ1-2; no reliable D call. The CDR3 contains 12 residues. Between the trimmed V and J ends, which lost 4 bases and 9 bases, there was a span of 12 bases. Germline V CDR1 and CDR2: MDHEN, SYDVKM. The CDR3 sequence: CASSSPALSYTF. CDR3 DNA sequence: TGTGCCAGCAGTTCACCGGCTTTGAGCTACACCTTC.

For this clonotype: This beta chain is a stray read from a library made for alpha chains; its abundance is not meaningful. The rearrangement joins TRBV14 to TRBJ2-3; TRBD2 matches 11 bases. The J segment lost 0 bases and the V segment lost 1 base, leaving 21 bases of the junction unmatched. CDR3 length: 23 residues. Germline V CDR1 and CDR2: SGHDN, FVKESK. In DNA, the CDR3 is TGTGCCAGCAGCCAAGGGAGGGTCCTTTCTAGCGGGGGGCACCCTCCTAGCACAGATACGCAGTATTTT. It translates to CASSQGRVLSSGGHPPSTDTQYF.

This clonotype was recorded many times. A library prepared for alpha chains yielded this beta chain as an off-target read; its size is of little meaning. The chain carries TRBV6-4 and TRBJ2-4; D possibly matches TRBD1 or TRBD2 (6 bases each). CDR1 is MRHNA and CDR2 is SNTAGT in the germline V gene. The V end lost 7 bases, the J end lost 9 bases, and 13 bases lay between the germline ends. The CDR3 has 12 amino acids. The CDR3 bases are TGTGCCAGCACTTCTGAGGGGGGCATTCAGTACTTC. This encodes CASTSEGGIQYF.